Listed below are T cell receptor beta chains from one sample, sequenced in a study of blood T cell repertoires in COVID-19. Repertoires were generated with immunoSEQ multiplex PCR, while TCRdb's copy carries only in-frame clones and drops some. The sample holds some 240,000 clones, 65% to 90% seen once. Specimen: peripheral blood. The receptors were gathered from a middle-aged woman who had recovered from COVID-19. Both conserved end residues are part of each CDR3. The D gene is left open where the match is weak. Clone size is shown for a subset of rows, as once, few, many or a class of expanded clone.

d_call: TRBD2; v_call: TRBV7-2; j_call: TRBJ2-1; cdr3_length: 15; clone_size: NA; cdr3_aa: CASSGAGGSYNEQFF; cdr3_nt: TGTGCCAGCAGCGGGGCGGGGGGCTCCTACAATGAGCAGTTCTTC
d_call: TRBD1; v_call: TRBV19; j_call: TRBJ1-5; cdr3_length: 16; clone_size: NA; cdr3_aa: CASRPYRDSSNQPQHF; cdr3_nt: TGTGCCAGTAGGCCGTACCGGGACAGTAGCAATCAGCCCCAGCATTTT
d_call: TRBD1; v_call: TRBV7-9; j_call: TRBJ1-2; cdr3_length: 14; clone_size: NA; cdr3_aa: CASSLETGVYGYTF; cdr3_nt: TGTGCCAGCAGCTTAGAGACAGGGGTATATGGCTACACCTTC
d_call: TRBD1; v_call: TRBV2; j_call: TRBJ1-5; cdr3_length: 14; clone_size: NA; cdr3_aa: CASETGWGNQPQHF; cdr3_nt: TGTGCCAGCGAGACAGGGTGGGGCAATCAGCCCCAGCATTTT
d_call: TRBD1; v_call: TRBV5-5; j_call: TRBJ1-5; cdr3_length: 15; clone_size: NA; cdr3_aa: CASSGTGALNQPQHF; cdr3_nt: TGTGCCAGCAGCGGAACAGGGGCCCTCAATCAGCCCCAGCATTTT
d_call: NA; v_call: TRBV19; j_call: TRBJ2-2; cdr3_length: 15; clone_size: NA; cdr3_aa: CASSTQQGNTGELFF; cdr3_nt: TGTGCCAGTAGTACTCAACAGGGGAACACCGGGGAGCTGTTTTTT
d_call: NA; v_call: TRBV3-1/TRBV3-2; j_call: TRBJ2-5; cdr3_length: 17; clone_size: NA; cdr3_aa: CASSQDRIARSGETQYF; cdr3_nt: TGTGCCAGCAGCCAAGATCGAATCGCTAGATCGGGGGAGACCCAGTACTTC
d_call: TRBD1; v_call: TRBV4-3; j_call: TRBJ1-2; cdr3_length: 16; clone_size: NA; cdr3_aa: CASSQVGQGNSEGYTF; cdr3_nt: TGCGCCAGCAGCCAAGTGGGACAGGGAAATTCAGAAGGCTACACCTTC
d_call: TRBD1; v_call: TRBV5-4; j_call: TRBJ1-1; cdr3_length: 14; clone_size: NA; cdr3_aa: CASRLDRGQAEAFF; cdr3_nt: TGTGCCAGCAGACTCGACAGGGGGCAGGCTGAAGCTTTCTTT
d_call: TRBD1; v_call: TRBV7-9; j_call: TRBJ1-2; cdr3_length: 16; clone_size: NA; cdr3_aa: CASRSRGQGGSGGYTF; cdr3_nt: TGTGCCAGCAGATCCCGGGGGCAGGGGGGTTCAGGCGGCTACACCTTC
d_call: TRBD2; v_call: TRBV10-3; j_call: TRBJ2-7; cdr3_length: 14; clone_size: NA; cdr3_aa: CAISKTSGFDEQYF; cdr3_nt: TGTGCCATCAGTAAGACTAGCGGGTTCGACGAGCAGTACTTC
d_call: NA; v_call: TRBV5-1; j_call: TRBJ1-4; cdr3_length: 14; clone_size: NA; cdr3_aa: CASGRDTSNEKLFF; cdr3_nt: TGCGCCAGCGGACGGGACACTTCTAATGAAAAACTGTTTTTT
d_call: TRBD1; v_call: TRBV18; j_call: TRBJ2-6; cdr3_length: 17; clone_size: NA; cdr3_aa: CASSLRQGATGANVLTF; cdr3_nt: TGTGCCAGCTCACTAAGACAGGGGGCTACTGGGGCCAACGTCCTGACTTTC
d_call: NA; v_call: TRBV10-3; j_call: TRBJ1-1; cdr3_length: 15; clone_size: NA; cdr3_aa: CAISESSPGNTEAFF; cdr3_nt: TGTGCCATCAGTGAGTCGTCACCGGGGAACACTGAAGCTTTCTTT
d_call: NA; v_call: TRBV19; j_call: TRBJ2-3; cdr3_length: 14; clone_size: NA; cdr3_aa: CASSTRGIVDTQYF; cdr3_nt: TGTGCCAGTAGTACGCGGGGCATTGTAGATACGCAGTATTTT
d_call: NA; v_call: TRBV29-1; j_call: TRBJ1-5; cdr3_length: 13; clone_size: NA; cdr3_aa: CSVAGGFNQPQHF; cdr3_nt: TGCAGCGTTGCGGGGGGTTTCAATCAGCCCCAGCATTTT
d_call: NA; v_call: TRBV9; j_call: TRBJ2-5; cdr3_length: 15; clone_size: NA; cdr3_aa: CASSVALQLEETQYF; cdr3_nt: TGTGCCAGCAGCGTAGCGTTACAGTTAGAAGAGACCCAGTACTTC
d_call: TRBD1; v_call: TRBV9; j_call: TRBJ1-1; cdr3_length: 17; clone_size: NA; cdr3_aa: CASSAERGDSQYTEAFF; cdr3_nt: TGTGCCAGCAGCGCGGAGCGAGGGGACAGTCAATACACTGAAGCTTTCTTT
d_call: TRBD1; v_call: TRBV19; j_call: TRBJ2-5; cdr3_length: 14; clone_size: NA; cdr3_aa: CASSGQGAMETQYF; cdr3_nt: TGTGCCAGTAGTGGACAGGGGGCGATGGAGACCCAGTACTTC
d_call: NA; v_call: TRBV10-3; j_call: TRBJ1-2; cdr3_length: 14; clone_size: NA; cdr3_aa: CAISESGRVDGYTF; cdr3_nt: TGTGCCATCAGTGAGTCGGGCAGGGTGGATGGCTACACCTTC
d_call: NA; v_call: TRBV7-9; j_call: TRBJ2-2; cdr3_length: 14; clone_size: once; cdr3_aa: CATQRAGNTGELFF; cdr3_nt: TGTGCCACTCAACGGGCGGGGAACACCGGGGAGCTGTTTTTT
d_call: NA; v_call: TRBV18; j_call: TRBJ1-1; cdr3_length: 15; clone_size: NA; cdr3_aa: CASSPGGLTRSEAFF; cdr3_nt: TGTGCCAGCTCACCAGGGGGCCTAACTAGGTCTGAAGCTTTCTTT
d_call: TRBD1; v_call: TRBV6-6; j_call: TRBJ2-3; cdr3_length: 15; clone_size: NA; cdr3_aa: CASSLRQGRTDTQYF; cdr3_nt: TGTGCCAGCAGTCTCCGACAGGGTCGCACAGATACGCAGTATTTT
d_call: NA; v_call: TRBV5-1; j_call: TRBJ2-2; cdr3_length: 16; clone_size: NA; cdr3_aa: CASSLVLNSDTGELFF; cdr3_nt: TGCGCCAGCAGCTTGGTTCTAAATAGTGACACCGGGGAGCTGTTTTTT
d_call: NA; v_call: TRBV11-3; j_call: TRBJ2-3; cdr3_length: 15; clone_size: once; cdr3_aa: CASTTARGAGNTQYF; cdr3_nt: TGTGCCAGCACTACCGCCCGGGGGGCGGGAAATACGCAGTATTTT
d_call: NA; v_call: TRBV19; j_call: TRBJ2-1; cdr3_length: 15; clone_size: NA; cdr3_aa: CASSIADSSYNEQFF; cdr3_nt: TGTGCCAGTAGTATAGCGGACAGTTCCTACAATGAGCAGTTCTTC
d_call: NA; v_call: TRBV9; j_call: TRBJ2-3; cdr3_length: 14; clone_size: NA; cdr3_aa: CASSVGSITDTQYF; cdr3_nt: TGTGCCAGCAGCGTAGGCTCTATAACAGATACGCAGTATTTT
d_call: TRBD1; v_call: TRBV20-1; j_call: TRBJ1-6; cdr3_length: 15; clone_size: NA; cdr3_aa: CSASLRTGSNSPLHF; cdr3_nt: TGCAGTGCTAGTTTGCGGACAGGGTCAAATTCACCCCTCCACTTT
d_call: TRBD1; v_call: TRBV7-7; j_call: TRBJ2-1; cdr3_length: 15; clone_size: NA; cdr3_aa: CASSPRTGERGEQFF; cdr3_nt: TGTGCTAGCAGCCCCAGGACAGGGGAAAGAGGTGAGCAGTTCTTC
d_call: TRBD1; v_call: TRBV18; j_call: TRBJ2-1; cdr3_length: 17; clone_size: NA; cdr3_aa: CASSFGLTRQGRNEQFF; cdr3_nt: TGTGCCAGCTCATTCGGTTTAACGAGACAGGGGCGCAATGAGCAGTTCTTC
d_call: TRBD1; v_call: TRBV10-3; j_call: TRBJ1-2; cdr3_length: 15; clone_size: once; cdr3_aa: CAISDERQGAYGYTF; cdr3_nt: TGTGCCATCAGTGACGAGAGACAGGGGGCCTATGGCTACACCTTC
d_call: NA; v_call: TRBV28; j_call: TRBJ1-6; cdr3_length: 15; clone_size: NA; cdr3_aa: CASSLDTRLNSPLHF; cdr3_nt: TGTGCCAGCAGCCTAGACACTAGACTTAATTCACCCCTCCACTTT
d_call: NA; v_call: TRBV18; j_call: TRBJ2-7; cdr3_length: 13; clone_size: NA; cdr3_aa: CASSPPSGVRLYF; cdr3_nt: TGTGCCAGCTCACCACCATCCGGGGTCCGTCTGTACTTC
d_call: NA; v_call: TRBV3-1/TRBV3-2; j_call: TRBJ2-2; cdr3_length: 16; clone_size: NA; cdr3_aa: CASSLYGHSLAGELFF; cdr3_nt: TGTGCCAGCAGCCTTTATGGCCATAGCCTCGCCGGGGAGCTGTTTTTT
d_call: TRBD1; v_call: TRBV9; j_call: TRBJ2-2; cdr3_length: 17; clone_size: NA; cdr3_aa: CASSERGQGANTGELFF; cdr3_nt: TGTGCCAGCAGCGAGCGCGGACAGGGGGCCAACACCGGGGAGCTGTTTTTT
d_call: NA; v_call: TRBV21-1; j_call: TRBJ1-5; cdr3_length: 16; clone_size: few; cdr3_aa: CASSKGQKRGRQPQHF; cdr3_nt: TGTGCCAGCAGCAAAGGCCAAAAAAGGGGAAGACAGCCCCAGCATTTT
d_call: NA; v_call: TRBV4-3; j_call: TRBJ1-5; cdr3_length: 15; clone_size: once; cdr3_aa: CASSQDLQGTQPQHF; cdr3_nt: TGCGCCAGCAGCCAAGATTTGCAGGGCACTCAGCCCCAGCATTTT
d_call: NA; v_call: TRBV7-2; j_call: TRBJ2-7; cdr3_length: 14; clone_size: NA; cdr3_aa: CASSQSRDSYEQYF; cdr3_nt: TGTGCCAGCAGCCAATCGCGGGACTCCTACGAGCAGTACTTC
d_call: NA; v_call: TRBV28; j_call: TRBJ2-7; cdr3_length: 13; clone_size: few; cdr3_aa: CASSNTGYYEQYF; cdr3_nt: TGTGCCAGCAGTAACACAGGGTACTACGAGCAGTACTTC
d_call: NA; v_call: TRBV5-1; j_call: TRBJ2-2; cdr3_length: 14; clone_size: NA; cdr3_aa: CASKEGSNTGELFF; cdr3_nt: TGCGCCAGCAAGGAGGGATCGAACACCGGGGAGCTGTTTTTT
d_call: NA; v_call: TRBV5-6; j_call: TRBJ2-1; cdr3_length: 14; clone_size: NA; cdr3_aa: CASSRGAAYNEQFF; cdr3_nt: TGTGCCAGCTCACGGGGAGCGGCCTACAATGAGCAGTTCTTC
d_call: TRBD1; v_call: TRBV5-1; j_call: TRBJ2-3; cdr3_length: 15; clone_size: NA; cdr3_aa: CASSAPGTGPDTQYF; cdr3_nt: TGCGCCAGCAGCGCTCCGGGGACAGGGCCAGATACGCAGTATTTT
d_call: NA; v_call: TRBV28; j_call: TRBJ1-2; cdr3_length: 13; clone_size: NA; cdr3_aa: CASRDQGNYGYTF; cdr3_nt: TGTGCCAGCAGGGACCAGGGGAACTATGGCTACACCTTC
d_call: NA; v_call: TRBV6-6; j_call: TRBJ2-5; cdr3_length: 13; clone_size: NA; cdr3_aa: CASSYVGGETQYF; cdr3_nt: TGTGCCAGCAGTTACGTCGGCGGAGAGACCCAGTACTTC
d_call: NA; v_call: TRBV29-1; j_call: TRBJ1-2; cdr3_length: 13; clone_size: once; cdr3_aa: CSAVTTDNYGYTF; cdr3_nt: TGCAGCGCAGTGACAACCGACAACTATGGCTACACCTTC
d_call: TRBD1; v_call: TRBV19; j_call: TRBJ2-7; cdr3_length: 14; clone_size: NA; cdr3_aa: CASSIGGTAYEQYF; cdr3_nt: TGTGCCAGTAGTATAGGTGGGACAGCCTACGAGCAGTACTTC
d_call: TRBD1; v_call: TRBV5-6; j_call: TRBJ2-1; cdr3_length: 18; clone_size: NA; cdr3_aa: CASSLTFITGDGYNEQFF; cdr3_nt: TGTGCCAGCAGCTTAACTTTCATAACAGGGGACGGTTACAATGAGCAGTTCTTC
d_call: NA; v_call: TRBV5-1; j_call: TRBJ2-6; cdr3_length: 14; clone_size: NA; cdr3_aa: CASSLYSGANVLTF; cdr3_nt: TGCGCCAGCAGCTTATACTCTGGGGCCAACGTCCTGACTTTC
d_call: TRBD1; v_call: TRBV12-3/TRBV12-4; j_call: TRBJ1-2; cdr3_length: 13; clone_size: once; cdr3_aa: CASSSTGLLGYTF; cdr3_nt: TGTGCCAGCAGTTCGACAGGGTTGTTGGGCTACACCTTC
d_call: TRBD1; v_call: TRBV18; j_call: TRBJ2-1; cdr3_length: 15; clone_size: NA; cdr3_aa: CASSPGTGGDNEQFF; cdr3_nt: TGTGCCAGCTCACCCGGGACAGGGGGGGACAATGAGCAGTTCTTC
d_call: TRBD2; v_call: TRBV6-5; j_call: TRBJ2-7; cdr3_length: 16; clone_size: NA; cdr3_aa: CASSYSTSGGRYEQYF; cdr3_nt: TGTGCCAGCAGTTACTCAACTAGCGGGGGACGATACGAGCAGTACTTC